This T cell receptor (beta chain) was retrieved from a study of control samples from healthy donors and cancer patients. The CDR3 extends over 16 amino acids. The V end was cut by 8 bases, the J end by 2 bases, with 21 bases between. Germline CDR1 MNHEY, CDR2 SMNVEV (reference sequence). Using immunoSEQ multiplex PCR, the repertoire was profiled, and TCRdb retains in-frame clones only, with some absent. The data show roughly 90,000 clones, roughly 86% seen once. The chain links TRBV27 to TRBJ1-1; D unresolved. Input material: blood. The receptor was derived from a woman aged 60-75 years in good health. In DNA form, the CDR3 reads TGTGCCAGCTCACCCAGTGCGGGAGCGATTAACACTGAAGCTTTCTTT. Its translation: CASSPSAGAINTEAFF.